This T cell receptor beta chain was found in a study of cytomegalovirus exposure and HLA in healthy donors (dated by TCRdb to 2016 to 2017). For context, the study as a whole: An earlier analysis of more than 550 of the donors reported 250 to 300 Gb of sequence data and 95 million to 130 million unique TCR beta sequences obtained from around 170 million T cells. An early release covering just under 650 HLA-typed donors comprised about 300 gigabases of sequencing data and around 86 million unique TCR sequences. Of the roughly 410 genotyped donors, less than 90% were placed in the genetic ancestry cluster associated with self-reported Caucasian donors. The study was designed to test whether signatures of past pathogen exposure could be identified by cataloging public T cell receptors. The study profiled the T cell repertoires of 666 subjects by immunosequencing and related them to cytomegalovirus serostatus. Along with the 666-subject first cohort, a separate validation cohort of over 90 different subjects was used. The study combined high-throughput TCR immunosequencing, statistical association of individual TCRs with disease status, and machine learning to predict cytomegalovirus infection status. To study patterns of TCR occurrence, a later analysis re-analyzed previously published TCR beta repertoires from more than 550 donors and added high-resolution HLA genotyping. In the later analysis, no new phenotypic data were used to find candidate immune exposures; instead, reliance was placed on TCR beta sequences and their occurrence across donors. An earlier analysis of 587 of the donors applied high-throughput TCR beta sequencing to assess whether each TCR beta V gene segment acted as functional or pseudogenic. Alongside the repertoire data, information on donor age, sex, ethnicity and CMV serostatus was compiled. Genome-wide SNP genotypes for about 55% of the roughly 670 donors were used in a later genetic analysis, which treated that subset as a discovery cohort. All discovery cohort repertoires had been generated on a single sequencing platform. Class I and class II HLA loci were covered by the typing at four-digit resolution. The number of donors typed differed by locus, with 629-630 for A, B, C, DRB1 and DQB1, roughly 520 for DQA1, 606 for DPA1, and around 430 for DPB1. Roughly five DR-DQ haplotypes were handled as single units for association and clustering because linkage in the cohort was strong. Among approximately 370 genotyped donors of the cohort, an average of approximately 240,000 unique TCR beta nucleotide sequences was sequenced per donor, of which approximately 19% were non-productive. What the study reported, not specific to this receptor: In a later analysis, several top co-occurrence clusters were reported to appear linked to parvovirus B19, influenza, CMV and Epstein-Barr virus. Roughly uniform sequencing depth across donors was assumed in presence/absence analyses, although this assumption may not hold. A few of the identified cytomegalovirus-associated TCR beta chains were confirmed in vitro to be specific for cytomegalovirus antigens. In the study, around 150 TCR beta chains were listed as associated with cytomegalovirus. In a later analysis, HLA-associated TCR beta chains showed more clonal expansion and lower generation probabilities than non-associated chains that were equally common. In an earlier analysis of several hundred of the donors, most TCR beta V segments were observed in productive rearrangements about 90% or about 30% of the time, broadly matching IMGT annotations. Most CMV-associated TCR beta chains appeared to be HLA-restricted in a later analysis, and the HLA associations seemed to be driven largely by CMV exposure. Correlated functional status among segregating V segments might be attributable to linkage disequilibrium, but an unknown experimental factor could not be ruled out. When HLA alleles, especially DR and DQ, strongly co-occurred, attributing TCR associations to individual alleles was difficult. A later genetic analysis associated a missense DCLRE1C variant with V-gene and J-gene trimming of TCR beta chains, and an independent cohort replicated the association. In this cohort, only TCR beta chains were sequenced, and detectable features were limited by the absence of alpha or paired-chain data. The earlier analysis of nearly 600 of the donors excluded approximately 17 rarely observed V segments, including chromosome 9 orphons, because counts were too low. Most TCR sequences were observed very rarely across donors, whereas some public TCRs were present in many individuals. According to a later analysis, TCR association rates differed among HLA loci, with DRB1 alleles showing the most associated TCRs and HLA-C alleles showing the fewest. It was suggested by the authors that the approach could potentially be generalized to other disease states and immunological phenotypes. The classifier was reported to diagnose cytomegalovirus status with high specificity and sensitivity in both the original and validation cohorts. Compared with the approximately 670-donor mean, donors in an Asian-associated ancestry cluster had fewer N-insertions in productive TCRs, according to a later genetic analysis. The 87-base-pair reads could not distinguish some IMGT-functional V segments, including TRBV6-2 and TRBV6-3, so those segments were excluded. A cluster of highly shared sequence variants was judged likely to represent a technical artifact of the sequencing pipeline. A later analysis associated roughly 17,000 TCR beta sequences with specific HLA alleles at a false discovery rate of 0.05. HLA typing was unavailable for some donors at each locus, so association tests used only the typed subset. The only immune exposure information available for the cohort was CMV serostatus. A further reported finding was that TCR beta sequences accurately predicted the HLA-A and HLA-B alleles for most subjects in the first cohort.

The cohort comprised fewer than 700 healthy bone marrow donors. Cohort members were all nominally healthy when sampled, although unrecorded immune exposures were likely present. The donor was CMV seropositive and belonged to the group of more than 250 seropositive cohort members. A peripheral blood sample was collected from each donor, and TCR beta sequencing was performed on peripheral blood mononuclear cells. The Qiagen DNeasy Blood Extraction Kit was used to extract genomic DNA from the blood cell samples. The library was built by means of the immunoSEQ multiplex PCR assay. For the multiplex PCR, a mixture combining 60 forward primers for TCR Vbeta segments and 13 reverse primers for TCR Jbeta segments was used. Amplification of the CDR3 region of rearranged TCR beta genes was performed with a multiplex PCR assay on genomic DNA. The Illumina HiSeq System was used to sequence the amplified TCR beta libraries as 87-base-pair reads. The authors' analysis ran thus. A later analysis tallied tens of millions of unique TCR beta chains across the 600 to 700 repertoires, and around 9.9 million of those chains were shared by two or more donors. Raw reads were error-corrected and collapsed into unique sequences by a nearest-neighbor algorithm in which closely related sequences were merged to remove PCR and sequencing errors. CDR3 sequences were aligned to IMGT reference sequences to assign V, D and J gene segments. For a sequence to be retained, a match of at least six nucleotides to both a V gene segment and a J gene segment was required. Rearrangements were classified as productive when the CDR3 lacked stop codons and remained in frame with V and J, and all other rearrangements were classified as non-productive. CDR3 was defined according to IMGT convention as the region running from the second conserved V-encoded cysteine to the conserved J-encoded phenylalanine. In an earlier analysis of more than 550 of the donors, sequences lacking an unambiguous match to a single V gene segment were excluded. In an earlier analysis of several hundred of the donors, V segments were called functional above 56.7% productive rearrangements and were called segregating when the between-donor standard deviation exceeded 5%. A statistical classification framework was developed to diagnose cytomegalovirus status using the catalog of TCR beta chain sequences. V and J gene assignment, in a later analysis, came from comparing TCR nucleotide sequences with IMGT/GENE-DB human TR gene sequences. Using the TCRdist pipeline, a later analysis assigned CDR3 sequences along with most-parsimonious VDJ recombination scenarios. In a later analysis, every TCR beta chain was defined by the combination of its CDR3 amino acid sequence and its V-gene family, and reads without a unique V-gene family were dropped. As a way to deal with suspected cross-contamination and a sequencing artifact, a later analysis dropped 450 to 600 nucleotide sequences that were highly shared and had low generation probability. For each public chain, a later analysis derived a clonal expansion index from normalized ranks of inferred template counts within each repertoire. A later analysis computed generation probabilities with a VDJ recombination model fitted to out-of-frame rearrangements, and checked the results against IGoR. In a later analysis, TCR-TCR, TCR-HLA and TCR-CMV co-occurrence was scored with hypergeometric tests, and a repertoire-size bias correction was applied to TCR pairs. In a later analysis, false discovery rates were estimated by permuting HLA or CMV assignments 20 times. In a later analysis, co-occurring TCRs were grouped using DBSCAN, and TCRdist sequence similarity was added for clustering within HLA-allele-positive subsets. Repertoires with fewer than 30,000 or more than 120,000 public chains, plus five repertoires with anomalous nucleotide sharing, were excluded from co-occurrence clustering. Here the immuneACCESS table is served through TCRdb, limited to in-frame sequences with V and J called. Missing clones are a known gap in these copies; in checked studies unresolved V genes cover under half, and the rest lacks a known reason. V and J calls and clone size come straight from that table; D and trimming were deduced from the DNA. The sample table holds around 120,000 clones, of which about 80% were seen once. Together, the top ten hold 3.5% to 4.5% of the sample.

A remark on this clone: The clone's antigen remains unknown. No qualities accompany the bases; no much larger clone lies one base away.

Per the germline V gene (reference sequence), MNHEY is the CDR1 and SMNVEV is the CDR2. Trimmed from V: 2 bases; trimmed from J: 2 bases; junction bases lacking a gene match: 4. The CDR3 runs 15 amino acids, cysteine and phenylalanine included. Only the CDR3 part of the read is kept: 45 bases, read in frame from the first base. This sequence was found in a man aged 30-40 years in good health and CMV-seropositive. The sample consisted of PBMCs. In this chain, TRBV27 is recombined with TRBJ1-2, with 8 bases in between that match TRBD1. The DNA sequence is TGTGCCAGCAGTTTAATAGGGACAGGAAACTATGGCTACACCTTC. Its protein reads: CASSLIGTGNYGYTF.